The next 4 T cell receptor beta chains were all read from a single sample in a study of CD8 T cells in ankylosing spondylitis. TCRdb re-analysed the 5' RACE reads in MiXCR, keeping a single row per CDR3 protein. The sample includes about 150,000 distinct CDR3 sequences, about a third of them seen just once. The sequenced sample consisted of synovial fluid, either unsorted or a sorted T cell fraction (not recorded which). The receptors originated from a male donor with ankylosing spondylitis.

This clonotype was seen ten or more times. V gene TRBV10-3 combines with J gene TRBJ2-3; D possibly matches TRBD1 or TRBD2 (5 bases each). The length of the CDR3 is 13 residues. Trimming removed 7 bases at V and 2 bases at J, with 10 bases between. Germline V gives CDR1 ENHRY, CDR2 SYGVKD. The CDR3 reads CAITGGLTDTQYF. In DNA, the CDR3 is TGTGCCATCACTGGGGGTCTCACAGATACGCAGTATTTT.

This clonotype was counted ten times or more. The CDR3 loop is CASSFVPGVTDTEAFF. In DNA form, the CDR3 reads TGTGCCAGCAGCTTCGTCCCAGGGGTAACGGACACTGAAGCTTTCTTT. The rearrangement links TRBV7-9 to TRBJ1-1; a possible D gene is TRBD1 (6 bases). V was shortened by 3 bases and J by 3 bases, with 17 bases between the two germline ends. The CDR3 consists of 16 residues. Germline V gene data show CDR1 as SEHNR and CDR2 as FQNEAQ (reference sequence).

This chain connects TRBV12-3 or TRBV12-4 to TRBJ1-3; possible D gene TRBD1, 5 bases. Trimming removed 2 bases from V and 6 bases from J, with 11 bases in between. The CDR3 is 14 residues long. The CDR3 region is CASSLRGVANTIYF. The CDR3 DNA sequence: TGTGCCAGCAGTTTAAGAGGGGTGGCAAACACCATATATTTT.

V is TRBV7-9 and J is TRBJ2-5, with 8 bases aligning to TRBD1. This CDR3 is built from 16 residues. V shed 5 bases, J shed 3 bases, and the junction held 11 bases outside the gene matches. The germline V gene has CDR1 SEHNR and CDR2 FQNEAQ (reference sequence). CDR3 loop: CASSRPRTGYEETQYF. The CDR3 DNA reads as TGTGCCAGCAGCCGACCCAGGACAGGGTATGAAGAGACCCAGTACTTC.